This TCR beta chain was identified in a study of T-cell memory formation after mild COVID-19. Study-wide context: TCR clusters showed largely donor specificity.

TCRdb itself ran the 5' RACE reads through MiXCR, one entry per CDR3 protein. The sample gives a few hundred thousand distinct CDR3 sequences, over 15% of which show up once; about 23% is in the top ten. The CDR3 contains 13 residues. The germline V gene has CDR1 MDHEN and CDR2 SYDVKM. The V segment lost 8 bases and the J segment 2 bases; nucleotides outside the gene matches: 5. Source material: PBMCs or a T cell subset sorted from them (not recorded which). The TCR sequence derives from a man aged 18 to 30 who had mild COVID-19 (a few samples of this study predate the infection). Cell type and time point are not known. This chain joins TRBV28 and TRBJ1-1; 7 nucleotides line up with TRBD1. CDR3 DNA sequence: TGTGCCAGCTACGGGACAGCAAACACTGAAGCTTTCTTT. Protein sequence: CASYGTANTEAFF.